Listed below are T cell receptor beta chains from one sample, sequenced in a study of blood T cell repertoires in COVID-19. Measured with immunoSEQ multiplex PCR; TCRdb has only the in-frame clones, and not every one. The data hold roughly 250,000 clones, with 88% observed a single time. The sequenced sample consisted of peripheral blood. All receptors come from a woman in her thirties or forties who had recovered from COVID-19. Each CDR3 is given with its conserved first and last residue. The D gene is left open where the match is weak. Rows may omit the clone size; those that give it use once, few, many or a size class.

J: TRBJ2-1
D: -
V: TRBV20-1
size: -
DNA: TGCAGTGGGGGCGGTCAGTTCTTC
CDR3: CSGGGQFF

J: TRBJ2-3
D: TRBD1
V: TRBV6-5
size: once
DNA: TGTGCCAGCAAAACAGGGGTGGGGACAGATACGCAGTATTTT
CDR3: CASKTGVGTDTQYF

J: TRBJ1-1
D: TRBD1
V: TRBV24-1
size: few
DNA: TGTGCCACCAGTGCCGCTGGGACAGCGAACACTGAAGCTTTCTTT
CDR3: CATSAAGTANTEAFF

J: TRBJ2-3
D: -
V: TRBV14
size: -
DNA: TGTGCCAGCAGCCAAGCTCGACTAGTGGTTAAAGGAGATACGCAGTATTTT
CDR3: CASSQARLVVKGDTQYF

J: TRBJ2-5
D: -
V: TRBV4-2
size: few
DNA: TGTGCCAGCAGCCAAGATCTGAAAGGGGCGGAGACCCAGTACTTC
CDR3: CASSQDLKGAETQYF

J: TRBJ2-1
D: -
V: TRBV7-6
size: -
DNA: TGTGCCAGCAGCTCCGAAGGGGGGGGGATGAAGACCAATGAGCAGTTCTTC
CDR3: CASSSEGGGMKTNEQFF

J: TRBJ1-4
D: TRBD1
V: TRBV30
size: -
DNA: TGTGCCTGGCCCCCCCGGGACAGGGGTAGCACTAATGAAAAACTGTTTTTT
CDR3: CAWPPRDRGSTNEKLFF

J: TRBJ1-3
D: TRBD1
V: TRBV19
size: -
DNA: TGTGCCAGTAGAACCACCGGGACAGGGGCTTTTTCTGGAAACACCATATATTTT
CDR3: CASRTTGTGAFSGNTIYF

J: TRBJ1-2
D: TRBD1
V: TRBV7-8
size: -
DNA: TGTGCCAGCAGGGGGACAGCTAACTATGGCTACACCTTC
CDR3: CASRGTANYGYTF

J: TRBJ2-1
D: -
V: TRBV5-1
size: -
DNA: TGCGCCAGCAGCGCGGGACTCCCACCCTACAATGAGCAGTTCTTC
CDR3: CASSAGLPPYNEQFF

J: TRBJ2-1
D: -
V: TRBV15
size: -
DNA: TGTGCCACCGCCGAACTAGTACTCAATGAGCAGTTCTTC
CDR3: CATAELVLNEQFF

J: TRBJ1-1
D: -
V: TRBV6-2/TRBV6-3
size: -
DNA: TGTGCCAGCAGTTACGGGGCTAGAGTGAACACTGAAGCTTTCTTT
CDR3: CASSYGARVNTEAFF

J: TRBJ2-7
D: -
V: TRBV5-8
size: -
DNA: TGTGCCAGCAGCAGAGGGTCCGCCTACGAGCAGTACTTC
CDR3: CASSRGSAYEQYF

J: TRBJ2-5
D: -
V: TRBV6-5
size: -
DNA: TGTGCCAGCAGACAGACAGTCCAAGAGACCCAGTACTTC
CDR3: CASRQTVQETQYF

J: TRBJ1-5
D: TRBD1
V: TRBV2
size: -
DNA: TGTGCCAGCAAGAAGGACAGGGCAGAGGGCAATCAGCCCCAGCATTTT
CDR3: CASKKDRAEGNQPQHF

J: TRBJ2-5
D: -
V: TRBV19
size: -
DNA: TGTGCCAGTAGTGAAAGAGTCCTAGAGACCCAGTACTTC
CDR3: CASSERVLETQYF

J: TRBJ1-2
D: -
V: TRBV12-3/TRBV12-4
size: once
DNA: TGTGCCAGCACCGGGGGTAACTATGGCTACACCTTC
CDR3: CASTGGNYGYTF

J: TRBJ2-7
D: -
V: TRBV11-2
size: -
DNA: TGTGCCAGCAGCTTAGCCCGACTAACCGCCGCCGCCGAGCAGTACTTC
CDR3: CASSLARLTAAAEQYF

J: TRBJ2-6
D: -
V: TRBV3-1/TRBV3-2
size: -
DNA: TGTGCCAGCAGCCAACTGGTGAGGCCGCCCTCTGGGGCCAACGTCCTGACTTTC
CDR3: CASSQLVRPPSGANVLTF

J: TRBJ2-4
D: TRBD1
V: TRBV19
size: -
DNA: TGTGCCAGTAGAGAAACAGGGGAAAACATTCAGTACTTC
CDR3: CASRETGENIQYF

J: TRBJ2-1
D: -
V: TRBV5-4
size: -
DNA: TGTGCCAGCAGCTTGGAATGGGAGCCCTACAATGAGCAGTTCTTC
CDR3: CASSLEWEPYNEQFF

J: TRBJ1-1
D: TRBD1
V: TRBV9
size: -
DNA: TGTGCCAGCAGCGAGACAGGGTGGAGCACTGAAGCTTTCTTT
CDR3: CASSETGWSTEAFF

J: TRBJ2-7
D: -
V: TRBV6-6
size: -
DNA: TGTGCCAGCAGCCACGCGGGTGGGTACGAGCAGTACTTC
CDR3: CASSHAGGYEQYF

J: TRBJ1-5
D: -
V: TRBV19
size: -
DNA: TGTGCCAGTAGTACCCAACAGGGAGGCAATCAGCCCCAGCATTTT
CDR3: CASSTQQGGNQPQHF

J: TRBJ2-7
D: TRBD2
V: TRBV29-1
size: -
DNA: TGCAGCGTGGCCGGACTAGCGGGTGGCCTCGAGCAGTACTTC
CDR3: CSVAGLAGGLEQYF

J: TRBJ2-5
D: TRBD2
V: TRBV10-3
size: -
DNA: TGTGCCATCCGGGGAAGCGGGGGGCAAGAGACCCAGTACTTC
CDR3: CAIRGSGGQETQYF

J: TRBJ2-7
D: TRBD1
V: TRBV24-1
size: -
DNA: TGTGCCACCAGTGGCGGACAGGGCACTTACGAGCAGTACTTC
CDR3: CATSGGQGTYEQYF

J: TRBJ2-2
D: -
V: TRBV11-3
size: -
DNA: TGTGCCAGCAGCCACCGCGCGAACACCGGGGAGCTGTTTTTT
CDR3: CASSHRANTGELFF

J: TRBJ2-7
D: TRBD2
V: TRBV29-1
size: -
DNA: TGCAGCGTTGGCGCGGGACTAGCGATTAGCACCTACGAGCAGTACTTC
CDR3: CSVGAGLAISTYEQYF

J: TRBJ2-3
D: TRBD2
V: TRBV2
size: -
DNA: TGTGCCAGCAGCCCGGGACTAGGAGAAACAGATACGCAGTATTTT
CDR3: CASSPGLGETDTQYF

J: TRBJ1-2
D: -
V: TRBV5-1
size: -
DNA: TGCGCCAGCAGCTCACCAGGGGCTTCCTATGGCTACACCTTC
CDR3: CASSSPGASYGYTF

J: TRBJ2-2
D: -
V: TRBV30
size: once
DNA: TGTGCCTGGAGTGTAAGGGAGACCGGGGAGCTGTTTTTT
CDR3: CAWSVRETGELFF

J: TRBJ1-5
D: TRBD1
V: TRBV19
size: once
DNA: TGTGCCAGTTCTCAGGGACAGGGAGGGCGGAGGAGTCAGCCCCAGCATTTT
CDR3: CASSQGQGGRRSQPQHF

J: TRBJ1-2
D: TRBD1
V: TRBV6-5
size: -
DNA: TGTGCCAGCAGGGGGACAGGGCGCTACTATGGCTACACCTTC
CDR3: CASRGTGRYYGYTF

J: TRBJ2-6
D: -
V: TRBV4-3
size: -
DNA: TGCGCCAGCTCAGGGGTCGGGGCCAACGTCCTGACTTTC
CDR3: CASSGVGANVLTF

J: TRBJ1-5
D: -
V: TRBV16
size: -
DNA: TGTGCCAGCAGCCCTTCGCAGAATAGCAATCAGCCCCAGCATTTT
CDR3: CASSPSQNSNQPQHF

J: TRBJ2-1
D: TRBD2
V: TRBV30
size: few
DNA: TGTGCCTGGACTTCAACTCTAGCGGGGGACATTAATGAGCAGTTCTTC
CDR3: CAWTSTLAGDINEQFF

J: TRBJ1-2
D: TRBD1
V: TRBV13
size: -
DNA: TGTGCCAGCAGCTTCGGGGACAGAATAGACTATGGCTACACCTTC
CDR3: CASSFGDRIDYGYTF

J: TRBJ1-2
D: TRBD1
V: TRBV19
size: -
DNA: TGTGCCAGTAGTCCACAGGGGGACATTTGGGGCTACACCTTC
CDR3: CASSPQGDIWGYTF

J: TRBJ2-7
D: -
V: TRBV4-3
size: -
DNA: TGCGCCAGCAGCCTACTAACAGGGTACTCCTACGAGCAGTACTTC
CDR3: CASSLLTGYSYEQYF

J: TRBJ2-6
D: -
V: TRBV5-4
size: once
DNA: TGTGCCAGCAGCCTCAATCGGCAGGGAGGAACTGGGGCCAACGTCCTGACTTTC
CDR3: CASSLNRQGGTGANVLTF

J: TRBJ2-3
D: TRBD2
V: TRBV7-9
size: -
DNA: TGTGCCACCCAGAAAGCGGGAGTGGAGGGCGGGGCGCAGTATTTT
CDR3: CATQKAGVEGGAQYF

J: TRBJ2-1
D: TRBD1
V: TRBV18
size: -
DNA: TGTGCCAGCTCACCCCGGACAGGGGAAGGCTACAATGAGCAGTTCTTC
CDR3: CASSPRTGEGYNEQFF

J: TRBJ2-1
D: -
V: TRBV7-9
size: -
DNA: TGTGCCAGCAGCTTGCTAGCGCCCACCCGGGGCAATGAGCAGTTCTTC
CDR3: CASSLLAPTRGNEQFF

J: TRBJ1-5
D: -
V: TRBV6-2/TRBV6-3
size: -
DNA: TGTGCCAGCAGTTACTGGGGGGGCAATCAGCCCCAGCATTTT
CDR3: CASSYWGGNQPQHF

J: TRBJ2-1
D: -
V: TRBV7-8
size: -
DNA: TGTGCCAGCAGTCAGAAAAGACAGAACAATGAGCAGTTCTTC
CDR3: CASSQKRQNNEQFF

J: TRBJ2-4
D: TRBD2
V: TRBV7-8
size: -
DNA: TGTGCCAGCAGCGATCGGACTAGCGGGAGTACGGGAGCCAAAAACATTCAGTACTTC
CDR3: CASSDRTSGSTGAKNIQYF

J: TRBJ2-4
D: TRBD2
V: TRBV5-8
size: few
DNA: TGTGCCAGCAGCTTTGGGCTAGCGGGGGGTGACATTCAGTACTTC
CDR3: CASSFGLAGGDIQYF

J: TRBJ2-3
D: TRBD1
V: TRBV6-6
size: -
DNA: TGTGCCAGCAGTCCGCTGAGGACAGGTGGGGGCACAGATACGCAGTATTTT
CDR3: CASSPLRTGGGTDTQYF

J: TRBJ2-1
D: -
V: TRBV11-2
size: -
DNA: TGTGCCAGCAGCCCCGAAAGCTGGAGGAGCTCCTACAATGAGCAGTTCTTC
CDR3: CASSPESWRSSYNEQFF

J: TRBJ2-7
D: -
V: TRBV30
size: -
DNA: TGTGCCTGGAGTGTGGGCAGGGGAACCGAGCAGTACTTC
CDR3: CAWSVGRGTEQYF

J: TRBJ1-2
D: TRBD1
V: TRBV28
size: -
DNA: TGTGCCAGCAGTTTATGGGGACAGGGGTATGGCTACACCTTC
CDR3: CASSLWGQGYGYTF